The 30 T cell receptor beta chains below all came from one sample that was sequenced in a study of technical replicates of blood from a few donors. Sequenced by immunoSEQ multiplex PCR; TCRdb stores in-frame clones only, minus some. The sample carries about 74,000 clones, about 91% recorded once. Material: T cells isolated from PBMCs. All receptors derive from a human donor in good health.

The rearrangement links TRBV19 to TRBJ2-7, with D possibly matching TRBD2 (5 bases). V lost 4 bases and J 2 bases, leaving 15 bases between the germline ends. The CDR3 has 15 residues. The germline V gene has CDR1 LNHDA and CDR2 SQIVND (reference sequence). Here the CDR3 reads CASSKIGEIPYEQYF. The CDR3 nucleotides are TGTGCCAGTAGTAAAATCGGGGAAATCCCCTACGAGCAGTACTTC. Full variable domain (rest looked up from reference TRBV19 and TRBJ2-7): DGGITQSPKYLFRKEGQNVTLSCEQNLNHDAMYWYRQDPGQGLRLIYYSQIVNDFQKGDIAEGYSVSREKKESFPLTVTSAQKNPTAFYLCASSKIGEIPYEQYFGPGTRLTVT.

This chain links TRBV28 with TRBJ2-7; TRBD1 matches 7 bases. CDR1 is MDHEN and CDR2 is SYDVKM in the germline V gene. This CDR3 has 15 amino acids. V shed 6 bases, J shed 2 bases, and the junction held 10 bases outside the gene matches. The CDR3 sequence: CASRDPGTAAYEQYF. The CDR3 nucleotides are TGTGCCAGCAGGGATCCCGGGACAGCCGCCTACGAGCAGTACTTC.

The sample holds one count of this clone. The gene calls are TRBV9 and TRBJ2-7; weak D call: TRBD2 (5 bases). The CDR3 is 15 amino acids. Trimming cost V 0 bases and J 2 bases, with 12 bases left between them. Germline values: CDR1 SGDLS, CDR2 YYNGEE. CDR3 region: CASSVASSAPYEQYF. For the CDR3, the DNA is TGTGCCAGCAGCGTAGCCAGTAGCGCTCCCTACGAGCAGTACTTC.

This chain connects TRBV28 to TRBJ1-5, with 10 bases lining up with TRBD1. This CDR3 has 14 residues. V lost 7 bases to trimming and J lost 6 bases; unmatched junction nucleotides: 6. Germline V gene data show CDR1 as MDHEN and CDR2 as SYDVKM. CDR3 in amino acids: CASTPGQGTQPQHF. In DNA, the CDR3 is TGTGCCAGCACCCCGGGACAGGGGACTCAGCCCCAGCATTTT.

As DNA, the CDR3 is TGTGCCAGCAGTCCACCAGCGGAAAACATTCAGTACTTC. Amino acids: CASSPPAENIQYF. The chain combines TRBV6-1 with TRBJ2-4; tentative D call: TRBD2 (5 bases). The CDR3 length is 13 residues. Germline CDR1 MNHNS, CDR2 SASEGT. The ends were cut back, 5 bases at V and 5 bases at J, with 10 bases in the middle.

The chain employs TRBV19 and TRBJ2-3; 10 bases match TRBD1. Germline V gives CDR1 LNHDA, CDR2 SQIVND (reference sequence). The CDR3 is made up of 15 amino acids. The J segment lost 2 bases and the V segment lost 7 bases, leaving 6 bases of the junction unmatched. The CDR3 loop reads CASTRGTGDTDTQYF. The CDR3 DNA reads TGTGCCAGTACCAGAGGGACAGGGGACACAGATACGCAGTATTTT. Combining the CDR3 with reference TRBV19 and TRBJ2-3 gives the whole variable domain DGGITQSPKYLFRKEGQNVTLSCEQNLNHDAMYWYRQDPGQGLRLIYYSQIVNDFQKGDIAEGYSVSREKKESFPLTVTSAQKNPTAFYLCASTRGTGDTDTQYFGPGTRLTVL.

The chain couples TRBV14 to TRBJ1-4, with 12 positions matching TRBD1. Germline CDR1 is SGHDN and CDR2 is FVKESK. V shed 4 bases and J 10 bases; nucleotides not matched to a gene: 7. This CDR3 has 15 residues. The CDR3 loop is CASSLPGQGAGKLFF. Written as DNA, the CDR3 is TGTGCCAGCAGCCTTCCGGGACAGGGGGCAGGAAAACTGTTTTTT.

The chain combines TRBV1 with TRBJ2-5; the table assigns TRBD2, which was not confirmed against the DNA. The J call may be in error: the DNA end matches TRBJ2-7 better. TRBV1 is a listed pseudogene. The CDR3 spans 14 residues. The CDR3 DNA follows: TGCACCAGCAGTAGAACCGGGTTCTTCTACGAGCAGTACTTC. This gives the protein CTSSRTGFFYEQYF.

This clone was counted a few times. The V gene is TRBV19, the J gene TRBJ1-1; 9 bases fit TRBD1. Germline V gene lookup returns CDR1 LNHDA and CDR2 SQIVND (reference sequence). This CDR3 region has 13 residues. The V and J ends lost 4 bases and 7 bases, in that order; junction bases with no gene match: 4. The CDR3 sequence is CASSKTGGHEAFF. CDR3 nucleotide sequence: TGTGCCAGTAGTAAGACAGGGGGACATGAAGCTTTCTTT.

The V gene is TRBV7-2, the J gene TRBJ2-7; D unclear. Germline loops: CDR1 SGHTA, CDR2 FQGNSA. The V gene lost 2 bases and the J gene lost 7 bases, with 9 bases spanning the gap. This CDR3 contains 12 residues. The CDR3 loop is CASSLTRVEQYF. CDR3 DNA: TGTGCCAGCAGCTTAACACGTGTGGAGCAGTACTTC.

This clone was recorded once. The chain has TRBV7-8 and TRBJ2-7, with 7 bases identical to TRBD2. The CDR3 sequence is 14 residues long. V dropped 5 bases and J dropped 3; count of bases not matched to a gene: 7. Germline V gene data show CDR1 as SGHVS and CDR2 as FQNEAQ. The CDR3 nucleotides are TGTGCCAGCAGCGGGGAGCGGGACGTCTACGAGCAGTACTTC. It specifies CASSGERDVYEQYF.

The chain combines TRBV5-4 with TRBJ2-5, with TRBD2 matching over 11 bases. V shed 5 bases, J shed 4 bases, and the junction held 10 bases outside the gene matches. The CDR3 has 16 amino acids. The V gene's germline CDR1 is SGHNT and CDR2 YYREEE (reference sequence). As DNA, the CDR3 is TGTGCCAGCAGTTCGTTAGCGGGAGGGCCAGGAGAGACCCAGTACTTC. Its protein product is CASSSLAGGPGETQYF.

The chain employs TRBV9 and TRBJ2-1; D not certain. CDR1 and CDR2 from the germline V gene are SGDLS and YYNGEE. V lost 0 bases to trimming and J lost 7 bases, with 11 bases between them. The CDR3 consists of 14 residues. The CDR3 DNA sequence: TGTGCCAGCAGCGTAGATTTGGCTAGAAATGAGCAGTTCTTC. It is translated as CASSVDLARNEQFF.

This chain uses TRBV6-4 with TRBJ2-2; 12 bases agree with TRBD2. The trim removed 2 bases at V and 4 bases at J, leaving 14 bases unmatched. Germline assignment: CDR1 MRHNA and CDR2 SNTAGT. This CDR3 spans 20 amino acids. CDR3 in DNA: TGTGCCAGCAGTGACCTTCATTTGACTAGCGGGAGCTACGGCACCGGGGAGCTGTTTTTT. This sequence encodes CASSDLHLTSGSYGTGELFF.

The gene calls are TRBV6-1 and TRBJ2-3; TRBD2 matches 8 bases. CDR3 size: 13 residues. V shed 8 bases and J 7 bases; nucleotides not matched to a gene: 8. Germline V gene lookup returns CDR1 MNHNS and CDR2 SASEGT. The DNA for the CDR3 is TGTGCCAGCTTGCCGGGCGGGGGGAATACGCAGTATTTT. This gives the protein CASLPGGGNTQYF.

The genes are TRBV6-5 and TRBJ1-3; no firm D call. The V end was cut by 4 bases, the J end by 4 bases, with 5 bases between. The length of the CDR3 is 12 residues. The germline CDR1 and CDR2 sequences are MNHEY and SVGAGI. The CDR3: CASSLEGNTIYF. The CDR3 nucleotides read TGTGCCAGCAGTTTGGAGGGAAACACCATATATTTT.

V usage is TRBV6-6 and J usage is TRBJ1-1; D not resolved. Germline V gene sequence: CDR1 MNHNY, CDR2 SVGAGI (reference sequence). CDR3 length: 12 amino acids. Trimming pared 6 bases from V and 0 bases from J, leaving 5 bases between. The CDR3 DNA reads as TGTGCCAGCAGCGGGATGAACACTGAAGCTTTCTTT. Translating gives CASSGMNTEAFF.

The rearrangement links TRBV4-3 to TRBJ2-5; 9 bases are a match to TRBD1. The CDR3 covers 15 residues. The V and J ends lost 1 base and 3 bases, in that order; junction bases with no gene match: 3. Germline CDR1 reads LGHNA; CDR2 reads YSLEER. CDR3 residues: CASSQVDRGEETQYF. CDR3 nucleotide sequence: TGCGCCAGCAGCCAAGTTGACAGGGGGGAAGAGACCCAGTACTTC.

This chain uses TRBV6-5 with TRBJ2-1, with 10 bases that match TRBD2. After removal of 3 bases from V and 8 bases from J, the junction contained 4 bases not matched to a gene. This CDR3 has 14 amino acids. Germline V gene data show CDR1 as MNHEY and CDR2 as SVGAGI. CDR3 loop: CASSYSGGHHEQFF. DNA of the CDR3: TGTGCCAGCAGTTATAGCGGGGGGCATCATGAGCAGTTCTTC.

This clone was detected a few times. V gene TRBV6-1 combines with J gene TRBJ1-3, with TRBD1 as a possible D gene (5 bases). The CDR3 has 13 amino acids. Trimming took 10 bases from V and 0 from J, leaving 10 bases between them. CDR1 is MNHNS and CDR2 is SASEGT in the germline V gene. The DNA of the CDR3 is TGTGCCATAAGACAGAGCTCTGGAAACACCATATATTTT. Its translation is CAIRQSSGNTIYF.

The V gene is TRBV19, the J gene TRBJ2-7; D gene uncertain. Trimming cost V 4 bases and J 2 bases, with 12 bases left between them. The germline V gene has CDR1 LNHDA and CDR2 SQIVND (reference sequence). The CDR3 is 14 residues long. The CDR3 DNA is TGTGCCAGTAGTAATTTGGGCAATCCCTACGAGCAGTACTTC. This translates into CASSNLGNPYEQYF.

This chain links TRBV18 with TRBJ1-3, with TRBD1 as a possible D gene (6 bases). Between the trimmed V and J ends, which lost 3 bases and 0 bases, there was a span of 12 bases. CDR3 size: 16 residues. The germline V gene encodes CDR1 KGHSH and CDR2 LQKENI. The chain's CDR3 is CASSPTGPGSGNTIYF. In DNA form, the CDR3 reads TGTGCCAGCTCACCGACAGGTCCCGGCTCTGGAAACACCATATATTTT.

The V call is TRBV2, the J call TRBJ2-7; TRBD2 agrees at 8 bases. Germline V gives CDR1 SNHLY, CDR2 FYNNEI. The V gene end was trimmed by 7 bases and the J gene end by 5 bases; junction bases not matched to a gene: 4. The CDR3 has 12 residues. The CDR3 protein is CASIIGRDEQYF. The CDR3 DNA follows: TGTGCCAGCATAATCGGGAGGGACGAGCAGTACTTC. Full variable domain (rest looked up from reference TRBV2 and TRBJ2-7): EPEVTQTPSHQVTQMGQEVILRCVPISNHLYFYWYRQILGQKVEFLVSFYNNEISEKSEIFDDQFSVERPDGSNFTLKIRSTKLEDSAMYFCASIIGRDEQYFGPGTRLTVT.

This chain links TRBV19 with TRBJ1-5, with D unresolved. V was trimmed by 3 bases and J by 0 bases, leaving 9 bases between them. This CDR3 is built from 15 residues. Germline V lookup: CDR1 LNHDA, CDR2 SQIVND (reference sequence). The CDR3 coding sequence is TGTGCCAGTAGTATCTTAACAGTTAGCAATCAGCCCCAGCATTTT. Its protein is CASSILTVSNQPQHF.

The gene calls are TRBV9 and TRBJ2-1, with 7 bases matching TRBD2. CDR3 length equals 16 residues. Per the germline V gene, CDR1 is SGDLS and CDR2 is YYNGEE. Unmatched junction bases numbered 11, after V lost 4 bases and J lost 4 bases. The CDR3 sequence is CASSPRPSGIYNEQFF. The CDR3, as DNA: TGTGCCAGCAGCCCCCGACCCAGCGGGATTTACAATGAGCAGTTCTTC.

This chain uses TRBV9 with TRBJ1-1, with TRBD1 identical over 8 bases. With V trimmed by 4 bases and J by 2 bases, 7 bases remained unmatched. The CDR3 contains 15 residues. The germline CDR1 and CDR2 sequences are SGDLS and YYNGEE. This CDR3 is CASSHNRGINTEAFF. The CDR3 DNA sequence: TGTGCCAGCAGCCACAACAGGGGGATAAACACTGAAGCTTTCTTT. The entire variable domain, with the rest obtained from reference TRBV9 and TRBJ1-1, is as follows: DSGVTQTPKHLITATGQRVTLRCSPRSGDLSVYWYQQSLDQGLQFLIQYYNGEERAKGNILERFSAQQFPDLHSELNLSSLELGDSALYFCASSHNRGINTEAFFGQGTRLTVV.

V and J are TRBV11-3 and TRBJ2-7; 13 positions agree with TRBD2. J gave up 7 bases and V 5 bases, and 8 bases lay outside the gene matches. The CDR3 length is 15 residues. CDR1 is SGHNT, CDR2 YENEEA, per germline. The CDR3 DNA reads TGTGCCAGCAGCGAGAGACTAGCGGGAGGAGAAGAGCAGTACTTC. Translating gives CASSERLAGGEEQYF.

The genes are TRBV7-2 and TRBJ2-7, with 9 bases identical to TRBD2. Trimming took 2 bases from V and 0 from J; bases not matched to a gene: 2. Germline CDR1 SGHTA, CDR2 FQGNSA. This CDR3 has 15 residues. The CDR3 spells CASSLLAGTSYEQYF. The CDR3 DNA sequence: TGTGCCAGCAGCTTACTAGCGGGAACCTCCTACGAGCAGTACTTC.

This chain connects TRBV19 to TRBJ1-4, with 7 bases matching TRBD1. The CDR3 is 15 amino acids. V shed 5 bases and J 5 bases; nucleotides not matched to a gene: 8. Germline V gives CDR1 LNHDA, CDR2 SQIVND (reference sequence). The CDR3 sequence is CASSWTGRQNEKLFF. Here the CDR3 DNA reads TGTGCCAGTAGTTGGACAGGTAGACAGAATGAAAAACTGTTTTTT. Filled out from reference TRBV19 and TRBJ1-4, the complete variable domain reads DGGITQSPKYLFRKEGQNVTLSCEQNLNHDAMYWYRQDPGQGLRLIYYSQIVNDFQKGDIAEGYSVSREKKESFPLTVTSAQKNPTAFYLCASSWTGRQNEKLFFGSGTQLSVL.

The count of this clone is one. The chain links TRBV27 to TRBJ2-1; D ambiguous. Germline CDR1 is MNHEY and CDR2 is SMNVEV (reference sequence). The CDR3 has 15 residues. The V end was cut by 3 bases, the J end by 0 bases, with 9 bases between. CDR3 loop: CASSLFGFSYNEQFF. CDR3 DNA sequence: TGTGCCAGCAGTTTGTTCGGGTTCTCCTACAATGAGCAGTTCTTC.